The present T cell receptor (beta chain) was sequenced within a study of regulatory T cells in long-lasting Graves disease (dated by TCRdb to the early 2020s). About the study as a whole: In the newly diagnosed Graves' disease group, patients had been taking antithyroid drugs for less than 3 months. Peripheral blood TCR sequencing and RNA sequencing compared persistent Graves' disease patients with newly diagnosed Graves' disease patients. A total of around 35 samples underwent TCR sequencing: some 13 from persistent and some 20 from newly diagnosed Graves' disease patients. The study took place in China and was registered as a clinical trial. Beyond this particular receptor, the publication reports: Persistent patients shared more public clonotypes among themselves (2,741) than newly diagnosed patients did (about 970). As a limitation, the authors acknowledged that the small sample size may reduce accuracy. Compared with newly diagnosed patients, patients with persistent Graves' disease had lower TCR Shannon entropy and fewer highly expanded clones, which suggests clonal expansion. Sequencing and analysis were limited to the TCR beta chain. Because the primary lesion, thyroid tissue, could not be accessed, the study looked at peripheral blood alone. Preferential use of TRBV28, TRBJ1-2 and TRBJ2-5 was observed in persistent disease, whereas TRBV20-1 and TRBJ2-1 were favored in newly diagnosed disease.

Library method: multiplex PCR. Sequencing was carried out with an Illumina HiSeq 4000. TCR beta libraries were built with iRepertoire HTBI primers and Arm-PCR amplification of CDR3 regions. Gel purification was performed on PCR products prior to sequencing. Processing in the source paper ran as follows. Across samples, roughly 60 TRBV and 13 to 15 TRBJ segments were identified and used for gene usage analysis of CDR3 amino acid clonotypes. COPE and FqMerger were used to merge filtered high-quality paired reads into contigs. BLAST was used to align contigs to IMGT TRBV, TRBD and TRBJ reference genes, with CDR3 defined following IMGT. Highly expanded clones were defined as clonotypes with a frequency above 0.1%. Shannon entropy served as the measure of repertoire diversity, while the Gini coefficient captured V-J evenness. A clonotype found in more than one individual was treated as public. The public reads were reanalyzed by TCRdb: fastp trimming at Q25, MiXCR alignment, in-frame beta chains only. Duplicate CDR3 protein sequences are folded into a single record with the most common DNA and genes. These V and J calls derive from TCRdb rather than the authors' analysis. Present in this sample are some 250,000 distinct CDR3 sequences, around 17% of which were seen just once. The ten top clones hold 22% of the sample.

The time point label of this sample denotes: newly diagnosed GD, antithyroid drugs for less than 3 months. RNA was extracted from PBMCs in TRIzol for both TCR sequencing and RNA sequencing. The diagnosis of Graves' disease was made according to American Thyroid Association guidelines. Patients were recruited from an endocrinology department in Xi'an, China. Each patient gave roughly 10 milliliters of peripheral blood, collected in an EDTA anticoagulant tube. Ficoll Paque Plus density gradient separation was used to isolate PBMCs, and no further T cell sorting was performed. An Agilent 2100 Bioanalyzer and agarose gel were used to check RNA quality, and a NanoDrop 2000 was used to measure RNA concentration. This clonotype was seen many times. The clone's antigen remains unknown. No clone much larger than this one lies a single base away; base qualities are absent. The CDR3 measures 12 amino acids from cysteine to phenylalanine. CDR3 DNA is the only sequence kept; it has 36 bases, read in frame from the first base. V is reduced by 4 bases and J by 9 bases, leaving a spacing of 9 bases between them. CDR1 and CDR2 (KGHDR, SFDVKD) derive from the germline V gene.

The V and J genes are TRBV24-1 and TRBJ1-5; the D gene is unclear. The sequence was obtained from a female donor with Graves disease. The starting material was peripheral blood mononuclear cells (PBMCs), obtained at new diagnosis, from a patient treated with antithyroid drugs. This receptor carries the CDR3 CATSDPSGPQHF. The nucleotide sequence reads as follows: TGTGCCACCAGTGACCCATCTGGGCCCCAGCATTTT.